Described below is a single T cell receptor beta chain sequence and its context. The antigen remains undetermined. This sample is part of a study of T cell responses to AZD1222 COVID-19 vaccine. With 0 bases removed from V and 12 bases from J, the gap between germline ends came to 21 bases. This CDR3 has 15 amino acids. Germline-derived CDR1 and CDR2 are LGHNA and YSLEER. Sequencing used immunoSEQ multiplex PCR; TCRdb keeps in-frame clones, though not all of them. The table lists some 150,000 clones, approximately 89% of them singletons. Study-wide results and limits: Only 6 or 7 individuals given AZD1222 were seropositive at baseline. Unmutated variant regions are reportedly targeted by nearly half of spike-specific TCRs. White British donors predominated, females outnumbered males, and clonal diversity was possibly underestimated.

This specimen was peripheral blood, taken 28 days after the second AZD1222 dose. The sequence came from an adult who received the AZD1222 COVID-19 vaccine. The chain combines TRBV4-3 with TRBJ2-7, with unresolved D. CDR3 sequence (DNA): TGCGCCAGCAGCCAAGATCAACAGCACGGTCAAGCGCGGTACTTC. Translating it yields CASSQDQQHGQARYF.